Below are 29 T cell receptor beta chains sequenced from a single sample in a study of T cell responses to AZD1222 COVID-19 vaccine. Produced via immunoSEQ multiplex PCR; TCRdb's table is partial and in-frame only. The sample has some 140,000 clones, around 89% seen once; the top ten hold approximately 3.1%. The source material was peripheral blood, sampled on day 0 of AZD1222 vaccination. The receptors were sampled from an adult in good health.

V gene TRBV5-1 combines with J gene TRBJ2-1; 8 bases align to TRBD1. This CDR3 is built from 17 residues. V dropped 4 bases and J dropped 6; count of bases not matched to a gene: 15. CDR1 and CDR2 from the germline V gene are SGHRS and YFSETQ. DNA of the CDR3: TGCGCCAGCAGCCCTCCGGTGGGACAGGTCGGGGGCAATGAGCAGTTCTTC. Residues: CASSPPVGQVGGNEQFF.

The chain is built from TRBV5-1 and TRBJ2-1, with 7 bases aligning to TRBD1. The CDR3 runs 15 residues. Trimming cost V 4 bases and J 2 bases; bases outside gene matches: 6. Looked up from germline, CDR1 is SGHRS and CDR2 is YFSETQ. The CDR3 nucleotides read TGCGCCAGCAGCCCCGGGACAGTCACCTACAATGAGCAGTTCTTC. It translates to CASSPGTVTYNEQFF.

V usage is TRBV7-2 and J usage is TRBJ1-2, with 7 bases matching TRBD1. CDR1 and CDR2 from the germline V gene are SGHTA and FQGNSA. Trimming at V came to 7 bases and at J to 4 bases, leaving 6 bases not matched to a gene. CDR3 length equals 13 residues. In nucleotides, the CDR3 is TGTGCCAGCAACGAGGGGGCAGGCTATGGCTACACCTTC. Its translation is CASNEGAGYGYTF.

The V gene is TRBV24-1, the J gene TRBJ1-2; 8 nucleotides line up with TRBD1. Trimming cost V 9 bases and J 5 bases; bases outside gene matches: 4. Looked up from germline, CDR1 is KGHDR and CDR2 is SFDVKD. The CDR3 sequence is 12 residues long. In DNA, the CDR3 is TGTGCCACCCAAGACAGGGGTTATGGCTACACCTTC. Translating gives CATQDRGYGYTF.

The CDR3 DNA sequence: TGTGCCAGCTCTCGGGACGCTGGAAACACCATATATTTT. It codes for CASSRDAGNTIYF. This chain joins TRBV18 and TRBJ1-3; possibly TRBD1 for D (5 bases). Deletions cut 6 bases from V and 2 bases from J, with 8 bases between. Germline-derived CDR1 and CDR2 are KGHSH and LQKENI. The CDR3 has 13 amino acids.

In this sample, this clone turned up once. This chain uses TRBV9 with TRBJ1-2, with D perhaps matching TRBD1 (6 bases). V lost 3 bases to trimming and J lost 7 bases, with 19 bases between them. The CDR3 is 15 amino acids. The germline gives CDR1 SGDLS, CDR2 YYNGEE. The CDR3 coding sequence is TGTGCCAGCAGCGGGGGAGGGGGAGGCTATGTTGGCTACACCTTC. Translation: CASSGGGGGYVGYTF.

The J gene is TRBJ1-1, the V gene TRBV19; 8 bases map to TRBD1. Unmatched junction bases numbered 10, after V lost 4 bases and J lost 3 bases. Germline V lookup: CDR1 LNHDA, CDR2 SQIVND (reference sequence). This CDR3 has 16 residues. The CDR3 bases are TGTGCCAGTAGTACGGGAACACAGGGGGGATACACTGAAGCTTTCTTT. This codes for CASSTGTQGGYTEAFF.

This chain connects TRBV27 to TRBJ2-1, with D perhaps given as TRBD1 or TRBD2 (6 bases each). The V end lost 4 bases, the J end lost 7 bases, and 14 bases lay between the germline ends. This CDR3 contains 14 residues. Per germline, CDR1 MNHEY and CDR2 SMNVEV (reference sequence). CDR3 nucleotides: TGTGCCAGCAGTTCCTGGGGGGCTAGTAATGAGCAGTTCTTC. Its protein product is CASSSWGASNEQFF.

The J gene is TRBJ2-7, the V gene TRBV3-1 (or the pseudogene TRBV3-2); D uncertain. CDR1 is LGHDT and CDR2 is YNNKEL in the germline V gene (reference sequence). V lost 1 base and J lost 4, with 14 bases in between. This CDR3 region has 15 residues. The CDR3 reads CASSQVGSLAYEQYF. For the CDR3, the DNA is TGTGCCAGCAGCCAAGTCGGTAGCTTGGCATACGAGCAGTACTTC.

In regard to this clone: The same CDR3 can be traced to other DNA sequences in this sample. V usage is TRBV18 and J usage is TRBJ1-5; no clear D gene. The CDR3 runs 13 residues. CDR1 and CDR2 (germline): KGHSH, LQKENI. V gave up 3 bases and J gave up 0 bases, with 3 bases separating them. The CDR3 sequence: CASSPGSNQPQHF. In DNA, the CDR3 is TGTGCCAGCTCACCGGGTAGCAATCAGCCCCAGCATTTT. Full variable domain (rest looked up from reference TRBV18 and TRBJ1-5): NAGVMQNPRHLVRRRGQEARLRCSPMKGHSHVYWYRQLPEEGLKFMVYLQKENIIDESGMPKERFSAEFPKEGPSILRIQQVVRGDSAAYFCASSPGSNQPQHFGDGTRLSIL.

Concerning this clone: This same CDR3 is encoded by further DNA sequences in the sample. The chain recombines TRBV12-3 or TRBV12-4 with TRBJ1-2, with a weak D call TRBD1 (5 bases). CDR3 size: 13 residues. The V gene lost 2 bases and the J gene lost 8 bases, with 12 bases spanning the gap. DNA of the CDR3: TGTGCCAGCAGTTTACAGGGTAGATCCGGCTACACCTTC. The encoded protein is CASSLQGRSGYTF.

The chain combines TRBV29-1 with TRBJ1-6; D is unclear. CDR1 is SQVTM, CDR2 ANQGSEA, per germline. V lost 5 bases, J lost 8 bases, and 16 bases lay in between. The CDR3 sequence is 14 residues long. CDR3 sequence: CSVLTDQMDSPLHF. The CDR3 DNA reads TGCAGCGTTCTGACGGACCAGATGGATTCACCCCTCCACTTT. Variable domain in full (rest from reference TRBV29-1 and TRBJ1-6): SAVISQKPSRDICQRGTSLTIQCQVDSQVTMMFWYRQQPGQSLTLIATANQGSEATYESGFVIDKFPISRPNLTFSTLTVSNMSPEDSSIYLCSVLTDQMDSPLHFGNGTRLTVT.

V is TRBV28 and J is TRBJ1-2; 8 nucleotides match TRBD1. CDR1 and CDR2 (germline): MDHEN, SYDVKM. V gave up 4 bases and J gave up 8 bases; unmatched junction bases: 12. The CDR3 has 15 residues. CDR3 bases: TGTGCCAGCAGTTACAACAGGGGGAGGGATGGCGGCTACACCTTC. Amino acids: CASSYNRGRDGGYTF.

The chain uses TRBV7-9 and TRBJ1-2; D unclear. The CDR3 covers 10 residues. Germline CDR1 and CDR2: SEHNR and FQNEAQ (reference sequence). The V end was cut by 5 bases, the J end by 6 bases, with 4 bases between. CDR3 loop: CASSPDGYTF. The CDR3 DNA sequence: TGTGCCAGCAGCCCGGATGGCTACACCTTC.

The rearrangement joins TRBV6-2 or TRBV6-3 to TRBJ1-1, with 9 bases matching TRBD1. This CDR3 spans 15 amino acids. Trimming took 5 bases from V and 7 from J; bases not matched to a gene: 11. The germline gives CDR1 MNHEY, CDR2 SVGEGT. CDR3 nucleotide sequence: TGTGCCAGCAGTGTGGGACAGGGACAGGCGGATGAAGCTTTCTTT. Protein product: CASSVGQGQADEAFF.

The chain joins TRBV28 to TRBJ1-5; 9 positions match TRBD1. The ends lost 6 bases at V and 2 bases at J; junction bases unmatched: 8. The CDR3 length is 16 residues. CDR1 and CDR2 from the germline V gene are MDHEN and SYDVKM. This CDR3 is CASSSFRDRGNQPQHF. CDR3 DNA sequence: TGTGCCAGCAGCTCTTTCCGGGACAGGGGCAATCAGCCCCAGCATTTT. Complete variable domain (other parts from reference TRBV28 and TRBJ1-5): DVKVTQSSRYLVKRTGEKVFLECVQDMDHENMFWYRQDPGLGLRLIYFSYDVKMKEKGDIPEGYSVSREKKERFSLILESASTNQTSMYLCASSSFRDRGNQPQHFGDGTRLSIL.

This chain connects TRBV19 to TRBJ2-5, with TRBD1 matching over 7 bases. J was trimmed by 3 bases and V by 9 bases; bases with no gene match: 1. Per the germline V gene, CDR1 is LNHDA and CDR2 is SQIVND (reference sequence). The CDR3 totals 11 residues. As DNA, the CDR3 is TGTGCCAGCGGACAGGAAGAGACCCAGTACTTC. Amino acid sequence: CASGQEETQYF. The entire variable domain, with the rest obtained from reference TRBV19 and TRBJ2-5, is as follows: DGGITQSPKYLFRKEGQNVTLSCEQNLNHDAMYWYRQDPGQGLRLIYYSQIVNDFQKGDIAEGYSVSREKKESFPLTVTSAQKNPTAFYLCASGQEETQYFGPGTRLLVL.

This sequence joins TRBV4-3 and TRBJ1-5; possibly TRBD1 for D (5 bases). Per germline, CDR1 LGHNA and CDR2 YSLEER. This CDR3 comprises 16 residues. V was pared by 0 bases and J by 3 bases, with 12 bases between. CDR3 DNA sequence: TGCGCCAGCAGCCAAGATTACGGGACGTACAATCAGCCCCAGCATTTT. It yields the protein CASSQDYGTYNQPQHF.

The V call is TRBV28, the J call TRBJ1-2; tentatively, D is TRBD1 (6 bases). The V gene's germline CDR1 is MDHEN and CDR2 SYDVKM. The CDR3 covers 15 residues. The V and J ends lost 7 bases and 3 bases respectively, with 18 bases between them. The CDR3 nucleotides read TGTGCCAGCAACCAGGGAGGGGGTTCTTACTATGGCTACACCTTC. Its translation: CASNQGGGSYYGYTF.

CDR3 sequence reads: CASSQYSTDTQYF. The CDR3 coding sequence is TGTGCCAGCAGCCAATACAGCACAGATACGCAGTATTTT. The rearrangement uses TRBV9 and TRBJ2-3; D unresolved. CDR1 is SGDLS, CDR2 YYNGEE, per germline. V dropped 4 bases and J dropped 0 bases, with 6 bases sitting between them. The length of the CDR3 is 13 residues.

The rearrangement uses TRBV6-5 and TRBJ1-5; no firm D call. Trimming stripped 0 bases from V and 7 bases from J, with 7 bases between. This CDR3 has 13 residues. Looked up from germline, CDR1 is MNHEY and CDR2 is SVGAGI. CDR3 sequence reads: CASSYSALQPQHF. The CDR3 DNA is TGTGCCAGCAGTTACTCTGCCCTCCAGCCCCAGCATTTT.

The genes are TRBV12-5 and TRBJ2-7, with D possibly being TRBD1 (6 bases). Per germline, CDR1 LGHNT and CDR2 FRNRAP. Trimming took off 7 bases at V and 3 bases at J, with 16 bases between the two ends. This CDR3 contains 14 residues. In DNA, the CDR3 is TGTGCTAGTGCCCCCGGGACAAGGATCTACGAGCAGTACTTC. Its translation: CASAPGTRIYEQYF.

The genes are TRBV4-3 and TRBJ1-5; D is undetermined. Germline V CDR1 and CDR2: LGHNA, YSLEER. V shed 0 bases and J shed 3 bases, with 3 bases lying between them. The CDR3 spans 13 residues. The CDR3 sequence: CASSQENNQPQHF. The DNA of the CDR3 is TGCGCCAGCAGCCAAGAGAACAATCAGCCCCAGCATTTT.

The V gene is TRBV4-3, the J gene TRBJ1-1; no firm D call. Trimming left V 1 base short and J 0 bases short, with 6 bases between. The CDR3 is made up of 14 amino acids. Germline assignment: CDR1 LGHNA and CDR2 YSLEER. CDR3 in amino acids: CASSQAVMNTEAFF. The CDR3 DNA reads as TGCGCCAGCAGCCAAGCAGTAATGAACACTGAAGCTTTCTTT.

J is TRBJ1-1 and V is TRBV7-9, with D tentatively TRBD1 (5 bases). V was clipped by 2 bases and J by 5 bases, with 12 bases between them. The CDR3 sequence is 14 residues long. The germline V gene encodes CDR1 SEHNR and CDR2 FQNEAQ (reference sequence). The CDR3 reads CASSLLQGGTEAFF. Written as DNA, the CDR3 is TGTGCCAGCAGCTTACTCCAGGGTGGAACTGAAGCTTTCTTT.

This clone came up a few times. The rearrangement joins TRBV6-4 to TRBJ1-1, with D unclear. The CDR3 sequence is 15 residues long. Trimming removed 6 bases from V and 0 bases from J, with 14 bases in between. Germline CDR1 MRHNA, CDR2 SNTAGT. The CDR3 is CASRWSKAMNTEAFF. As DNA, the CDR3 is TGTGCCAGCAGGTGGTCGAAGGCAATGAACACTGAAGCTTTCTTT.

The rearrangement uses TRBV3-1 (or the pseudogene TRBV3-2) and TRBJ2-5; 11 nucleotides agree with TRBD2. The CDR3 spans 16 residues. Losses at the gene ends were 4 bases for V and 1 base for J; bases not matched to a gene: 5. The germline V gene encodes CDR1 LGHDT and CDR2 YNNKEL (reference sequence). The CDR3, as DNA: TGTGCCAGCAGCCGAGTAGCGGGGGGGGTCCAAGAGACCCAGTACTTC. Translating gives CASSRVAGGVQETQYF.

The rearrangement joins TRBV3-1 (or the pseudogene TRBV3-2) to TRBJ1-1; maybe TRBD1 (5 bases). Trimming took off 2 bases at V and 0 bases at J, with 16 bases between the two ends. The CDR3 has 17 amino acids. Germline V CDR1 and CDR2: LGHDT, YNNKEL (reference sequence). CDR3 loop: CASSQTLGGNLNTEAFF. CDR3 nucleotides: TGTGCCAGCAGCCAAACCCTTGGGGGGAACTTGAACACTGAAGCTTTCTTT.

The chain joins TRBV11-2 to TRBJ1-4; weak D call: TRBD1 (5 bases). CDR1 and CDR2 (germline): SGHAT, FQNNGV. V lost 5 bases and J 0 bases, leaving 16 bases between the germline ends. CDR3 length equals 17 residues. CDR3 nucleotide sequence: TGTGCCAGCAGCCCTTTCGACACAGGAGCAACTAATGAAAAACTGTTTTTT. Encoded protein: CASSPFDTGATNEKLFF.